This is a list of T cell receptor beta chains from one sample in a study of early T cells in non-severe SARS-CoV-2 infection. In TCRdb, the 5' RACE reads were re-called with MiXCR into one record per CDR3 protein. The table has about 67,000 distinct CDR3 sequences, about 9.9% seen once; the top ten hold approximately 4.2%. Sequenced material: whole blood. These TCRs come from an adult who was a healthcare worker with PCR-confirmed SARS-CoV-2 infection or an uninfected control (not recorded which). CDR3s include the opening cysteine and the closing phenylalanine or tryptophan. D genes are given only for firm matches. Rows give clone size only sometimes, using once, few, many, or a class for an expanded clone.

D gene,J gene,V gene,clone size,CDR3 DNA,CDR3 protein
NA,TRBJ2-2,TRBV19,many,TGTGCCAGTAGTATTACTCAAGGCGGGGAGCTGTTTTTT,CASSITQGGELFF
NA,TRBJ1-1,TRBV2,few,TGTGCCAGCAGTGATTGGGCGGCGAACACTGAAGCTTTCTTT,CASSDWAANTEAFF
NA,TRBJ2-1,TRBV7-9,many,TGTGCCAGCAGCCCCTACAGGTCAAGGTTTTACAATGAGCAGTTCTTC,CASSPYRSRFYNEQFF
NA,TRBJ2-1,TRBV29-1,many,TGCAGCGTTTATAAGAGCTCCTACAATGAGCAGTTCTTC,CSVYKSSYNEQFF
NA,TRBJ2-3,TRBV6-1,NA,TGTGCCAGCAGTGAAGTTGGCGGGGGCTTCACAGATACGCAGTATTTT,CASSEVGGGFTDTQYF
NA,TRBJ2-7,TRBV21-1,few,TGTGCCAGCAGCAAGAATCTCCCGGGGGCACCGGACTACGAGCAGTACTTC,CASSKNLPGAPDYEQYF
TRBD2,TRBJ2-1,TRBV4-2,NA,TGTGCCAGCAGCCTAAGACTAGCGGGAGTCGGCAATGAGCAGTTCTTC,CASSLRLAGVGNEQFF
NA,TRBJ2-1,TRBV6-6,few,TGTGCCAGCAGGCCGCATGGGCTGAGGGATGAGCAGTTCTTC,CASRPHGLRDEQFF
NA,TRBJ2-7,TRBV20-1,few,TGCAGTGCTAGCGGTCCCTTAGGCGAGCAGTACTTC,CSASGPLGEQYF
TRBD2,TRBJ2-1,TRBV5-1,NA,TGCGCCAGCAGCCGACTAGCGGATCCCTACAATGAGCAGTTCTTC,CASSRLADPYNEQFF
NA,TRBJ1-3,TRBV6-5,NA,TGTGCCAGCAGTAACGGGCCCCGGAACACCATATATTTT,CASSNGPRNTIYF
NA,TRBJ2-3,TRBV27,NA,TGTGCCAGCAGTTTAACCACAGATACGCAGTATTTT,CASSLTTDTQYF
TRBD1,TRBJ1-4,TRBV5-1,many,TGCGCCAGCAGCTTGGGGGACAGGGGAATGCTAGTTGAAAAACTGTTTTTT,CASSLGDRGMLVEKLFF
NA,TRBJ1-4,TRBV6-5,many,TGTGCCAGCAGTTATTCAGGACCAACTAATGAAAAACTGTTTTTT,CASSYSGPTNEKLFF
TRBD2,TRBJ2-1,TRBV6-5,few,TGTGCCAGCAGTTACTCGGGGCGGGAGGGTATTACTGAGCAGTTCTTC,CASSYSGREGITEQFF
TRBD1,TRBJ1-3,TRBV27,NA,TGTGCCAGCAGTCTTACAGGGGTTGGAAACACCATATATTTT,CASSLTGVGNTIYF
NA,TRBJ1-5,TRBV28,many,TGTGCCAGCAGTTTTGGGAGCAATCAGCCCCAGCATTTT,CASSFGSNQPQHF
NA,TRBJ1-1,TRBV6-4,many,TGTGCCAGCAGTGTCTCTGCCCTAGGTGGGACTGAAGCTTTCTTT,CASSVSALGGTEAFF
TRBD1,TRBJ2-2,TRBV12-3/TRBV12-4,few,TGTGCCAGCAGCCGACAGGGGGCGAACACCGGGGAGCTGTTTTTT,CASSRQGANTGELFF
NA,TRBJ2-7,TRBV10-1,NA,TGCGCCAGCAGTGATTACGGGTCCTACGAGCAGTACTTC,CASSDYGSYEQYF
NA,TRBJ1-1,TRBV12-3/TRBV12-4,many,TGTGCCAGCAGTTTATCCCTGAACACTGAAGCTTTCTTT,CASSLSLNTEAFF
NA,TRBJ2-5,TRBV4-1,many,TGCGCCAGCAGCCCGGGACCGAGCCAAGAGACCCAGTACTTC,CASSPGPSQETQYF
TRBD1,TRBJ1-5,TRBV6-5,many,TGTGCCAGCAGCCCGAGCGGGACAGGGGGTCAGCCCCAGCATTTT,CASSPSGTGGQPQHF
NA,TRBJ2-7,TRBV7-9,many,TGTGCCAGCAGCTTAGGAGGCCCCCCCCTCGACGAGCAGTACTTC,CASSLGGPPLDEQYF
NA,TRBJ2-3,TRBV6-1,many,TGTGCCAGCATGTTAACGGGACAAGTCACAGATACGCAGTATTTT,CASMLTGQVTDTQYF
NA,TRBJ1-1,TRBV12-5,many,TGTGCTAGTGCAGGGATGAACACTGAAGCTTTCTTT,CASAGMNTEAFF
TRBD1,TRBJ2-3,TRBV7-2,many,TGTGCCAGCAGCTTAGGGGACAGGGACACAGATACGCAGTATTTT,CASSLGDRDTDTQYF
NA,TRBJ1-5,TRBV19,NA,TGTGCCAGTAGTAGAGGTGGCAATCAGCCCCAGCATTTT,CASSRGGNQPQHF